The rows below give T cell receptor beta chains drawn from one sample of a study of blood T cell repertoires in COVID-19. Sequencing used immunoSEQ multiplex PCR; TCRdb keeps in-frame clones, though not all of them. Here the sample spans about 240,000 clones, over 80% being singletons. Material: peripheral blood. These receptors all stem from an older woman with active or convalescent COVID-19. Both conserved end residues are part of each CDR3. The D gene is left open where the match is weak. Some rows mark clone size as missing; the rest say once, few, many or name a class of expanded clone.

J gene | V gene | clone size | D gene | CDR3 DNA | CDR3 protein
TRBJ1-1 | TRBV6-5 | NA | NA | TGTGCCAGCAGTCCAAGGGGCGGCACTGAAGCTTTCTTT | CASSPRGGTEAFF
TRBJ2-2 | TRBV4-1 | NA | TRBD2 | TGCGCCAGCAGCCAAGGCAGCGGGGGGGCCGCCGGGGAGCTGTTTTTT | CASSQGSGGAAGELFF
TRBJ2-2 | TRBV6-5 | NA | TRBD2 | TGTGCCAGCACTTTTGCGGGGGTGGCGGCCGGGGAGCTGTTTTTT | CASTFAGVAAGELFF
TRBJ1-1 | TRBV15 | once | NA | TGTGCCACCAGCAAAGACGCGGGCATGAACACTGAAGCTTTCTTT | CATSKDAGMNTEAFF
TRBJ1-1 | TRBV3-1/TRBV3-2 | NA | TRBD1 | TGTGCCAGCAGTGGCAGGGGGCACAACACTGAAGCTTTCTTT | CASSGRGHNTEAFF
TRBJ1-2 | TRBV7-6 | NA | NA | TGTGCCAGCAGCTTGACAGAAGATTATGGCTACACCTTC | CASSLTEDYGYTF
TRBJ2-6 | TRBV2 | NA | TRBD1 | TGTGCCAGCAGTAACCAACGGAAGGACAGGGGCTCTGGGGCCAACGTCCTGACTTTC | CASSNQRKDRGSGANVLTF
TRBJ1-2 | TRBV5-1 | NA | NA | TGCGCCAGCAGCTTGGCCGACAGGAGTATCTATGGCTACACCTTC | CASSLADRSIYGYTF
TRBJ2-1 | TRBV7-8 | NA | TRBD2 | TGTGCCAGCAGCATACTAGCGGGGGCCTCCTACAATGAGCAGTTCTTC | CASSILAGASYNEQFF
TRBJ2-7 | TRBV5-1 | NA | TRBD1 | TGCGCCAGCAGCCCACGACAGGGTCCCTACGAGCAGTACTTC | CASSPRQGPYEQYF
TRBJ2-1 | TRBV11-2 | NA | TRBD2 | TGTGCCAGCAGCCTAGAAGGACTAGCGCTGCGTGAGCAGTTCTTC | CASSLEGLALREQFF
TRBJ2-2 | TRBV10-1 | NA | TRBD1 | TGCGCCAGCAGTGAGTCTATAGGACAGGGGAACACCGGGGAGCTGTTTTTT | CASSESIGQGNTGELFF
TRBJ2-7 | TRBV10-3 | NA | NA | TGTGCCATCAGCCGAGCACGGGACAGCTCGGCCGGGGGTGAGCAGTACTTC | CAISRARDSSAGGEQYF
TRBJ2-1 | TRBV5-1 | NA | NA | TGCGCCAGCAGCTTAACGGGGGACTCCTACAATGAGCAGTTCTTC | CASSLTGDSYNEQFF
TRBJ2-7 | TRBV30 | NA | TRBD2 | TGTGCCTGGAGCCTAGCGGGATTCGACGAGCAGTACTTC | CAWSLAGFDEQYF
TRBJ2-7 | TRBV29-1 | NA | NA | TGCAGCGTTGAATTGAGGCCCGGGACACGGTTCTCCTACGAGCAGTACTTC | CSVELRPGTRFSYEQYF
TRBJ2-7 | TRBV28 | NA | NA | TGTGCCAGCAGTTTCTCTCTGAGCGGACTCTCCTACGAGCAGTACTTC | CASSFSLSGLSYEQYF
TRBJ2-7 | TRBV7-9 | few | NA | TGTGCCAGCAGGACATCGAGCTCCTACGAGCAGTACTTC | CASRTSSSYEQYF
TRBJ1-1 | TRBV4-1 | NA | NA | TGCGCCAGCAGCTTACCAGGGAACAGGGCTAACACTGAAGCTTTCTTT | CASSLPGNRANTEAFF
TRBJ2-1 | TRBV3-1/TRBV3-2 | NA | TRBD2 | TGTGCCAGCAGCCAAGGGACTAGCTGGAATGAGCAGTTCTTC | CASSQGTSWNEQFF
TRBJ2-5 | TRBV3-1/TRBV3-2 | NA | NA | TGTGCCAGCAGCCAAGATCCTACAGGGTGGGGAGAGACCCAGTACTTC | CASSQDPTGWGETQYF
TRBJ2-7 | TRBV6-4 | NA | NA | TGTGCCAGCTCGAGGAAGAGCTCCTACGAGCAGTACTTC | CASSRKSSYEQYF